Listed here are 22 T cell receptor beta chains from one sample, sequenced in a study of blood T cell repertoires in COVID-19. Assay: immunoSEQ multiplex PCR; the TCRdb copy retains only in-frame clones and omits some. The sample consists of about 200,000 clones, roughly nine tenths of them appearing once. The sequenced material came from PBMCs or T cells enriched from blood (not recorded which). The receptor source for this set is a woman between 35 and 50 years old with acute COVID-19.

The J gene is TRBJ2-1, the V gene TRBV5-1; 12 bases line up with TRBD2. Looked up from germline, CDR1 is SGHRS and CDR2 is YFSETQ. Trimming at V came to 4 bases and at J to 2 bases, leaving 4 bases not matched to a gene. The CDR3 runs 16 residues. Here the CDR3 reads CASSPTSGSPYNEQFF. CDR3 sequence (DNA): TGCGCCAGCAGCCCGACTAGCGGGAGTCCCTACAATGAGCAGTTCTTC. Supplemented by reference TRBV5-1 and TRBJ2-1, the full variable domain reads KAGVTQTPRYLIKTRGQQVTLSCSPISGHRSVSWYQQTPGQGLQFLFEYFSETQRNKGNFPGRFSGRQFSNSRSEMNVSTLELGDSALYLCASSPTSGSPYNEQFFGPGTRLTVL.

This clone was seen a few times. The chain has TRBV21-1 and TRBJ2-7; the table's D gene call, TRBD2, was not cross checked with the DNA. TRBV21-1 is a pseudogene segment. There are 16 residues in the CDR3. The CDR3 nucleotides are TGTGCCAGCAGCCTGGTTGGCCGGGGGGGGCCCGGTGAGCAGTACTTC. It codes for CASSLVGRGGPGEQYF.

J is TRBJ1-2 and V is TRBV10-3; the match to TRBD1 covers 7 bases. Germline V gives CDR1 ENHRY, CDR2 SYGVKD. CDR3 size: 15 residues. V shed 6 bases, J shed 0 bases, and the junction held 7 bases outside the gene matches. CDR3 sequence: CAISAGTASNYGYTF. In nucleotides, the CDR3 is TGTGCCATCAGCGCCGGGACAGCCTCTAACTATGGCTACACCTTC.

The chain is built from TRBV6-2 or TRBV6-3 and TRBJ2-2, with 13 bases lining up with TRBD2. The CDR3 loop spans 20 amino acids. CDR1 is MNHEY, CDR2 SVGEGT, per germline. V lost 0 bases to trimming and J lost 7 bases; unmatched junction nucleotides: 14. CDR3 in amino acids: CASSYSLPGTSGRAGGELFF. In DNA form, the CDR3 reads TGTGCCAGCAGTTACTCCCTCCCTGGAACTAGCGGGAGGGCAGGCGGGGAGCTGTTTTTT.

CDR3 DNA sequence: TGTGCCAGCACCCAAGGCCCCGACAGGGGAGGACTGAACACCGGGGAGCTGTTTTTT. As protein: CASTQGPDRGGLNTGELFF. The V gene is TRBV7-2, the J gene TRBJ2-2, with TRBD1 matching 8 bases. CDR1 is SGHTA, CDR2 FQGNSA, per germline. V lost 7 bases, J lost 1 base, and 17 bases stayed unmatched. This CDR3 is 19 amino acids long.

V and J are TRBV7-9 and TRBJ2-6, with D perhaps TRBD1 (5 bases). The V gene lost 2 bases and the J gene lost 0 bases, with 8 bases spanning the gap. The CDR3 totals 16 residues. Per the germline V gene, CDR1 is SEHNR and CDR2 is FQNEAQ (reference sequence). CDR3 amino acids: CASSLPGLSGANVLTF. The CDR3 DNA sequence: TGTGCCAGCAGCTTACCAGGGCTCTCTGGGGCCAACGTCCTGACTTTC.

The V and J genes are TRBV7-2 and TRBJ2-5; 10 bases are a match to TRBD2. CDR1 is SGHTA, CDR2 FQGNSA, per germline. V lost 5 bases, J lost 5 bases, and 14 bases stayed unmatched. CDR3 length equals 17 residues. The CDR3 nucleotides are TGTGCCAGCAGCGACGGACTAGCGGACATACCGCGGGAGACCCAGTACTTC. It encodes CASSDGLADIPRETQYF.

Only one count was recorded for this clone. The rearrangement links TRBV27 to TRBJ2-2; the match to TRBD1 covers 11 bases. Germline CDR1 MNHEY, CDR2 SMNVEV (reference sequence). The CDR3 extends over 19 amino acids. V lost 5 bases, J lost 6 bases, and 17 bases stayed unmatched. DNA for the CDR3: TGTGCCAGCAGTCCTTACCTCGGACAGGGGGCGCGAAAAGCCGGGGAGCTGTTTTTT. Translated: CASSPYLGQGARKAGELFF.

The V and J genes are TRBV19 and TRBJ1-2; no firm D call. The CDR3 runs to 13 residues. Germline assignment: CDR1 LNHDA and CDR2 SQIVND (reference sequence). V lost 3 bases, J lost 6 bases, and 11 bases lay in between. The CDR3 DNA is TGTGCCAGTAGTATGGAGGTCCGGAATGGCTACACCTTC. It translates to CASSMEVRNGYTF.

The genes are TRBV4-2 and TRBJ2-3, with 11 bases lining up with TRBD2. The CDR3 has 16 amino acids. The V and J ends lost 3 bases and 2 bases, in that order; junction bases with no gene match: 4. Germline V gene lookup returns CDR1 LGHNA and CDR2 YNFKEQ. The CDR3 protein is CASSQASGGITDTQYF. The CDR3 nucleotides read TGTGCCAGCAGCCAGGCTAGCGGGGGGATCACAGATACGCAGTATTTT.

This clone was recorded only once. V is TRBV18 and J is TRBJ1-1; D may be TRBD1 (5 bases). This CDR3 has 15 residues. Deletions cut 2 bases from V and 6 bases from J, with 16 bases between. Germline CDR1 reads KGHSH; CDR2 reads LQKENI. The CDR3 DNA reads as TGTGCCAGCTCACCATGGCGGGACGTTGGCCCTGAAGCTTTCTTT. Translation gives CASSPWRDVGPEAFF.

The chain joins TRBV24-1 to TRBJ2-5; TRBD2 matches at 15 bases. J was trimmed by 1 base and V by 4 bases; bases with no gene match: 9. The CDR3 totals 19 residues. Germline V gene lookup returns CDR1 KGHDR and CDR2 SFDVKD. CDR3 sequence: CATSDRWTSGRASQETQYF. The CDR3 DNA is TGTGCCACCAGTGACCGCTGGACTAGCGGGAGGGCGTCCCAAGAGACCCAGTACTTC.

This chain links TRBV11-2 with TRBJ2-7; tentatively, D is TRBD2 (5 bases). Germline-derived CDR1 and CDR2 are SGHAT and FQNNGV. The CDR3 has 15 residues. Trimming shortened V by 0 bases and J by 1 base, and 10 bases separated the two germline ends. The CDR3 is CASSLDFWESYEQYF. For the CDR3, the DNA is TGTGCCAGCAGCTTAGATTTTTGGGAGTCCTACGAGCAGTACTTC.

The DNA of the CDR3 is TGCGCCAGCAGCTTAAGAGGGACAGGGGATCGGGGAAAACTGTTTTTT. This sequence encodes CASSLRGTGDRGKLFF. The chain has TRBV4-3 and TRBJ1-4; 10 nucleotides match TRBD1. The CDR3 is 16 residues long. With V trimmed by 5 bases and J by 10 bases, 13 bases remained unmatched. Germline-derived CDR1 and CDR2 are LGHNA and YSLEER.

This chain joins TRBV4-1 and TRBJ2-3, with 15 bases fitting TRBD2. The CDR3 loop spans 18 amino acids. The ends lost 1 base at V and 5 bases at J; junction bases unmatched: 7. CDR1 and CDR2 from the germline V gene are MGHRA and YSYEKL. The CDR3 sequence is CASSQAGTSGGFGDTQYF. In nucleotides, the CDR3 is TGCGCCAGCAGCCAAGCCGGGACTAGCGGGGGGTTTGGAGATACGCAGTATTTT.

This chain uses TRBV2 with TRBJ1-1; a possible D gene is TRBD1 (6 bases). Germline-derived CDR1 and CDR2 are SNHLY and FYNNEI. The ends were cut back, 8 bases at V and 7 bases at J, with 17 bases in the middle. The CDR3 runs to 13 residues. CDR3 sequence reads: CASGRGAGGEAFF. DNA of the CDR3: TGTGCCAGCGGTCGGGGGGCCGGGGGTGAAGCTTTCTTT. The whole variable domain, filled in from reference TRBV2 and TRBJ1-1, reads EPEVTQTPSHQVTQMGQEVILRCVPISNHLYFYWYRQILGQKVEFLVSFYNNEISEKSEIFDDQFSVERPDGSNFTLKIRSTKLEDSAMYFCASGRGAGGEAFFGQGTRLTVV.

The chain links TRBV7-2 to TRBJ2-7; 10 positions agree with TRBD2. The CDR3 sequence is 17 residues long. Germline V gives CDR1 SGHTA, CDR2 FQGNSA. V shed 5 bases, J shed 6 bases, and the junction held 16 bases outside the gene matches. The DNA for the CDR3 is TGTGCCAGCAGCCCAAAGCGGGGTCCTAGCGGGGGCTTCGAGCAGTACTTC. This translates into CASSPKRGPSGGFEQYF.

The chain is built from TRBV27 and TRBJ1-1; maybe TRBD1 (5 bases). Germline CDR1 reads MNHEY; CDR2 reads SMNVEV (reference sequence). The CDR3 contains 15 residues. V was shortened by 6 bases and J by 1 base, with 15 bases between the two germline ends. CDR3 DNA: TGTGCCAGCAGGGATTTTGGGACTCAGAACACTGAAGCTTTCTTT. It encodes CASRDFGTQNTEAFF.

V is TRBV7-9 and J is TRBJ2-1; 10 bases agree with TRBD2. The CDR3 runs to 16 residues. J was trimmed by 6 bases and V by 3 bases; bases with no gene match: 8. Germline lookup yields CDR1 SEHNR and CDR2 FQNEAQ (reference sequence). The CDR3 nucleotides read TGTGCCAGCAGCTTGGCAGCCGGGACTAGCGTCAATGAGCAGTTCTTC. Translating gives CASSLAAGTSVNEQFF.

This clone was observed once. This sequence joins TRBV11-2 and TRBJ2-1, with D perhaps TRBD2 (5 bases). The CDR3 has 16 amino acids. Germline CDR1 and CDR2: SGHAT and FQNNGV. Trimming took off 5 bases at V and 0 bases at J, with 14 bases between the two ends. DNA for the CDR3: TGTGCCAGCAGCCACCCCCGGAGGAGCTCCTACAATGAGCAGTTCTTC. Encoded protein: CASSHPRRSSYNEQFF.

V is TRBV12-3 or TRBV12-4 and J is TRBJ1-1; TRBD1 might be the D (5 bases). This CDR3 comprises 11 residues. V lost 8 bases, J lost 5 bases, and 9 bases lay in between. CDR3 DNA sequence: TGTGCCAGCGGCGGGGGGACTGAAGCTTTCTTT. Amino acid sequence: CASGGGTEAFF.

CDR3 sequence reads: CASSLRTGDETQYF. DNA for the CDR3: TGTGCCAGCAGCTTGCGTACGGGGGACGAGACCCAGTACTTC. This rearrangement joins TRBV5-6 to TRBJ2-5; tentative D call: TRBD2 (6 bases). CDR3 length: 14 amino acids. From germline, CDR1 is SGHDT and CDR2 YYEEEE. V was clipped by 1 base and J by 5 bases, with 12 bases between them.